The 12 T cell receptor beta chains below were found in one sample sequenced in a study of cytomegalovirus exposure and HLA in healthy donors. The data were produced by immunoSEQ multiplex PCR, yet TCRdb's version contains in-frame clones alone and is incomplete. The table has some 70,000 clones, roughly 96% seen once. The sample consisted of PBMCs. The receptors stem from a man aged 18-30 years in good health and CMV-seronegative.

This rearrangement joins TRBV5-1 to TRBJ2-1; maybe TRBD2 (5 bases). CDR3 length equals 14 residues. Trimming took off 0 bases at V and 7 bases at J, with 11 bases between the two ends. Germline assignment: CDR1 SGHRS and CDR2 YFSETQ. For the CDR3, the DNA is TGCGCCAGCAGCTTGGCCCTACCGGGGAATGAGCAGTTCTTC. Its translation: CASSLALPGNEQFF.

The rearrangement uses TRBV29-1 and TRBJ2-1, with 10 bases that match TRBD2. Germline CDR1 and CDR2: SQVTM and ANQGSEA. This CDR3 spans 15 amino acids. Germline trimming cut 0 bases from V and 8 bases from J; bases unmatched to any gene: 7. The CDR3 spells CSVEDRASGSYEQFF. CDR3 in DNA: TGCAGCGTTGAAGATCGAGCTAGCGGGAGCTATGAGCAGTTCTTC.

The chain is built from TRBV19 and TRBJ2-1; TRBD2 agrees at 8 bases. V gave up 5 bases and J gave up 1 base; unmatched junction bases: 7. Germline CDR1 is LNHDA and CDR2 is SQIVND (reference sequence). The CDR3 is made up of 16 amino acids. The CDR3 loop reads CASSPRLAMSYNEQFF. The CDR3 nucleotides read TGTGCCAGTAGTCCGAGACTAGCGATGTCCTACAATGAGCAGTTCTTC.

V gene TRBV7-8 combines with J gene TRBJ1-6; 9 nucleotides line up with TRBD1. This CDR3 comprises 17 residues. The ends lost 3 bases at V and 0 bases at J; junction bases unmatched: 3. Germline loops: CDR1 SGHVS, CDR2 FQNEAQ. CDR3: CASSFSTGGSYNSPLHF. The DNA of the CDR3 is TGTGCCAGCAGCTTTTCGACAGGGGGCTCCTATAATTCACCCCTCCACTTT.

The CDR3 protein is CASSTSGTGFSNQPQHF. For the CDR3, the DNA is TGTGCCAGCTCAACCTCCGGGACAGGTTTTAGCAATCAGCCCCAGCATTTT. The chain uses TRBV18 and TRBJ1-5, with TRBD1 matching over 8 bases. Per germline, CDR1 KGHSH and CDR2 LQKENI. CDR3 length: 17 amino acids. Losses at the gene ends were 5 bases for V and 0 bases for J; bases not matched to a gene: 9. The complete variable domain, with remaining parts taken from reference TRBV18 and TRBJ1-5, reads NAGVMQNPRHLVRRRGQEARLRCSPMKGHSHVYWYRQLPEEGLKFMVYLQKENIIDESGMPKERFSAEFPKEGPSILRIQQVVRGDSAAYFCASSTSGTGFSNQPQHFGDGTRLSIL.

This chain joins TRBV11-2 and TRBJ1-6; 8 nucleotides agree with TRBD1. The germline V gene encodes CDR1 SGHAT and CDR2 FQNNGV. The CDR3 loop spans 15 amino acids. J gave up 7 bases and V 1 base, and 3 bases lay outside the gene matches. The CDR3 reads CASSLGQGANSPLHF. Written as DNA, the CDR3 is TGTGCCAGCAGCTTAGGCCAGGGGGCAAATTCACCCCTCCACTTT.

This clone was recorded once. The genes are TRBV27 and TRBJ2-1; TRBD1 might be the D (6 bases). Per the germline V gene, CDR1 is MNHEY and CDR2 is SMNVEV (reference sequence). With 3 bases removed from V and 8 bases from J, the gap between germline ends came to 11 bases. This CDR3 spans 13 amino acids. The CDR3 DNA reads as TGTGCCAGCAGTTTGGGGGCCGGGGATGAGCAGTTCTTC. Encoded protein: CASSLGAGDEQFF.

CDR3 coding DNA: TGTGCCAGCTCACCACCGACTCCTGGAAACACCATATATTTT. Amino acids: CASSPPTPGNTIYF. The chain has TRBV18 and TRBJ1-3; unclear D gene. The CDR3 totals 14 residues. CDR1 is KGHSH and CDR2 is LQKENI in the germline V gene. The V end lost 0 bases, the J end lost 2 bases, and 5 bases lay between the germline ends.

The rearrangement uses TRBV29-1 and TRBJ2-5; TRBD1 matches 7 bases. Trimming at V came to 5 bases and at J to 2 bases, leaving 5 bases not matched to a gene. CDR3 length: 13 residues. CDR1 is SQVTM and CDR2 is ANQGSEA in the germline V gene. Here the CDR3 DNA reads TGCAGCGTTAAAGGGGGCCGGCAAGAGACCCAGTACTTC. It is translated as CSVKGGRQETQYF.

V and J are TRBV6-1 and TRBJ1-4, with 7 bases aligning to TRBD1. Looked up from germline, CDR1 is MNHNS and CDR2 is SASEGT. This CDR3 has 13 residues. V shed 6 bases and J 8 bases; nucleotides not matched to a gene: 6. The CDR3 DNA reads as TGTGCCAGCAGGACGACAGGGCGGGAAAAACTGTTTTTT. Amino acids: CASRTTGREKLFF.

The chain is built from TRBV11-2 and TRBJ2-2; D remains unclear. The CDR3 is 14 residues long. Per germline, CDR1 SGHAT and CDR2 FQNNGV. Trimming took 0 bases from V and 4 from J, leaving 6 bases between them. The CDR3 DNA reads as TGTGCCAGCAGCTTAGATAGATCCACCGGGGAGCTGTTTTTT. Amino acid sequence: CASSLDRSTGELFF. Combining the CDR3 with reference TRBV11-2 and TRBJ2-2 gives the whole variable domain EAGVAQSPRYKIIEKRQSVAFWCNPISGHATLYWYQQILGQGPKLLIQFQNNGVVDDSQLPKDRFSAERLKGVDSTLKIQPAKLEDSAVYLCASSLDRSTGELFFGEGSRLTVL.

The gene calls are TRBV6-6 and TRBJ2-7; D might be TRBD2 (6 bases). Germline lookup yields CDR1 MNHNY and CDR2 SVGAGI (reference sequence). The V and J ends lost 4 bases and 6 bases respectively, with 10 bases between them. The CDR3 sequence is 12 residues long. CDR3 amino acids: CASSLEGSEQYF. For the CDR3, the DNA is TGTGCCAGCAGTTTGGAGGGAAGCGAGCAGTACTTC.